Following are 19 T cell receptor beta chains from one sample sequenced in a study of blood T cell repertoires in COVID-19. Repertoires were generated with immunoSEQ multiplex PCR, while TCRdb's copy carries only in-frame clones and drops some. In the table there are 30,000 to 35,000 clones, about 83% of which are singletons. Sequencing was carried out using peripheral blood. These receptors all come from a man between 45 and 60 years old with acute or convalescent COVID-19.

The chain couples TRBV7-3 to TRBJ2-1, with D perhaps matching TRBD1 (6 bases). With 5 bases removed from V and 2 bases from J, the gap between germline ends came to 10 bases. CDR1 is SGHTA, CDR2 FQGTGA, per germline. The CDR3 has 14 amino acids. The CDR3 DNA is TGTGCCAGCAGCCGGGACAACACCTACAATGAGCAGTTCTTC. Its translation is CASSRDNTYNEQFF.

The V gene is TRBV4-1, the J gene TRBJ2-1, with 14 nucleotides matching TRBD2. The length of the CDR3 is 15 residues. With V trimmed by 6 bases and J by 7 bases, 5 bases remained unmatched. Germline V lookup: CDR1 MGHRA, CDR2 YSYEKL. The CDR3 spells CASSPTSGGGNEQFF. The CDR3 DNA reads as TGCGCCAGCAGTCCGACTAGCGGGGGGGGGAATGAGCAGTTCTTC.

The chain carries TRBV6-6 and TRBJ2-2; 9 bases align to TRBD1. Germline V gene data show CDR1 as MNHNY and CDR2 as SVGAGI (reference sequence). With V trimmed by 7 bases and J by 7 bases, 13 bases remained unmatched. CDR3 length: 16 amino acids. In DNA, the CDR3 is TGTGCCAGCACCATCAAGGGGGGGACAGGGAACGGGGAGCTGTTTTTT. Its translation: CASTIKGGTGNGELFF.

This clone occurred a few times. The genes are TRBV4-1 and TRBJ1-1; D remains unclear. V dropped 4 bases and J dropped 0 bases, with 9 bases sitting between them. The germline CDR1 and CDR2 sequences are MGHRA and YSYEKL. The CDR3 has 14 amino acids. Written as DNA, the CDR3 is TGCGCCAGCAGCCTGGCCCAGATGAACACTGAAGCTTTCTTT. Translating it yields CASSLAQMNTEAFF.

The rearrangement uses TRBV14 and TRBJ2-7, with D tentatively TRBD1 (6 bases). The CDR3 is 15 residues long. Between the trimmed V and J ends, which lost 3 bases and 2 bases, there was a span of 14 bases. The germline V gene has CDR1 SGHDN and CDR2 FVKESK. Here the CDR3 DNA reads TGTGCCAGCAGCCAGGTGACAGGATCAGCCTACGAGCAGTACTTC. Translating it yields CASSQVTGSAYEQYF. The whole variable domain, remainder taken from reference TRBV14 and TRBJ2-7, is EAGVTQFPSHSVIEKGQTVTLRCDPISGHDNLYWYRRVMGKEIKFLLHFVKESKQDESGMPNNRFLAERTGGTYSTLKVQPAELEDSGVYFCASSQVTGSAYEQYFGPGTRLTVT.

The rearrangement uses TRBV6-2 or TRBV6-3 and TRBJ2-1; 7 bases fit TRBD2. This CDR3 is built from 15 residues. The V gene end was trimmed by 2 bases and the J gene end by 0 bases; junction bases not matched to a gene: 1. Germline V gene data show CDR1 as MNHEY and CDR2 as SVGEGT. CDR3 nucleotides: TGTGCCAGCAGTTACGGCGGGGGCTCCTACAATGAGCAGTTCTTC. Translating it yields CASSYGGGSYNEQFF.

The gene calls are TRBV6-5 and TRBJ2-1, with 8 positions matching TRBD2. The CDR3 loop spans 16 amino acids. J lost 5 bases, V lost 3 bases, and 9 bases had no gene match. Germline V gives CDR1 MNHEY, CDR2 SVGAGI. The CDR3 protein is CASSYGTGRGDNEQFF. DNA of the CDR3: TGTGCCAGCAGTTATGGGACTGGGCGGGGGGACAATGAGCAGTTCTTC.

This clone was detected only once. This chain connects TRBV7-6 to TRBJ1-5; a possible D gene is TRBD1 (6 bases). The CDR3 is 15 amino acids. Germline loops: CDR1 SGHVS, CDR2 FNYEAQ. The V end lost 2 bases, the J end lost 7 bases, and 15 bases lay between the germline ends. In nucleotides, the CDR3 is TGTGCCAGCAGCTTAAATTTGGGGGCTCAACAGCCCCAGCATTTT. Translated: CASSLNLGAQQPQHF.

This chain uses TRBV18 with TRBJ2-7; 10 positions agree with TRBD2. The J segment lost 5 bases and the V segment lost 3 bases, leaving 7 bases of the junction unmatched. CDR3 length: 15 residues. CDR1 is KGHSH, CDR2 LQKENI, per germline. The CDR3 protein is CASSPRSGGAHEQYF. The CDR3 coding sequence is TGTGCCAGCTCACCCAGAAGCGGGGGGGCCCACGAGCAGTACTTC.

This rearrangement joins TRBV29-1 to TRBJ2-3, with TRBD2 identical over 9 bases. Germline assignment: CDR1 SQVTM and CDR2 ANQGSEA. The ends lost 6 bases at V and 3 bases at J; junction bases unmatched: 4. This CDR3 contains 13 residues. CDR3 region: CSVLSGRTDTQYF. The CDR3 region has the DNA TGCAGCGTCTTAAGCGGGAGGACAGATACGCAGTATTTT.

This chain joins TRBV19 and TRBJ2-3; TRBD1 agrees at 12 bases. The CDR3 consists of 15 residues. Germline loops: CDR1 LNHDA, CDR2 SQIVND (reference sequence). Trimming cost V 5 bases and J 4 bases; bases outside gene matches: 4. Written as DNA, the CDR3 is TGTGCCAGTAGTGTGGGACAGGGGGCAGCAGATACGCAGTATTTT. Translated: CASSVGQGAADTQYF.

The chain is built from TRBV5-1 and TRBJ2-1, with 13 bases fitting TRBD2. Trimming cost V 4 bases and J 7 bases; bases outside gene matches: 2. The CDR3 covers 14 residues. Germline V gene data show CDR1 as SGHRS and CDR2 as YFSETQ. The CDR3 sequence: CASSRTSGGNEQFF. The DNA of the CDR3 is TGCGCCAGCAGCAGGACTAGCGGGGGAAATGAGCAGTTCTTC.

This clone has just a few counts. The rearrangement links TRBV7-3 to TRBJ1-2; 9 bases agree with TRBD1. V lost 5 bases, J lost 11 bases, and 9 bases stayed unmatched. CDR3 length: 13 amino acids. Germline CDR1 reads SGHTA; CDR2 reads FQGTGA. CDR3 bases: TGTGCCAGCAGCCCCGGACAGGGGATTGATTACACCTTC. This sequence encodes CASSPGQGIDYTF.

In DNA form, the CDR3 reads TGTGCCAGCAGCTTAAGGCGGGGTTCCACTGAAGCTTTCTTT. Its protein is CASSLRRGSTEAFF. The chain couples TRBV7-3 to TRBJ1-1; no clear D gene. This CDR3 region has 14 residues. The V end was cut by 1 base, the J end by 4 bases, with 10 bases between. Germline assignment: CDR1 SGHTA and CDR2 FQGTGA.

The V and J genes are TRBV11-2 and TRBJ2-7; 10 bases map to TRBD2. Germline V gene sequence: CDR1 SGHAT, CDR2 FQNNGV. V shed 0 bases and J 2 bases; nucleotides not matched to a gene: 7. This CDR3 contains 17 residues. The CDR3 sequence: CASSLDHLAGVAYEQYF. In DNA, the CDR3 is TGTGCCAGCAGCTTAGATCATCTAGCGGGGGTCGCCTACGAGCAGTACTTC.

The gene calls are TRBV9 and TRBJ2-7; a possible D gene is TRBD2 (6 bases). Germline assignment: CDR1 SGDLS and CDR2 YYNGEE. Deletions cut 1 base from V and 0 bases from J, with 14 bases between. The CDR3 sequence is 16 residues long. The CDR3 spells CASSVRGGESSYEQYF. CDR3 DNA: TGTGCCAGCAGCGTAAGAGGAGGGGAAAGCTCCTACGAGCAGTACTTC. The whole variable domain, remainder taken from reference TRBV9 and TRBJ2-7, is DSGVTQTPKHLITATGQRVTLRCSPRSGDLSVYWYQQSLDQGLQFLIQYYNGEERAKGNILERFSAQQFPDLHSELNLSSLELGDSALYFCASSVRGGESSYEQYFGPGTRLTVT.

The V and J genes are TRBV24-1 and TRBJ1-1; D may be TRBD1 (5 bases). This CDR3 has 12 residues. The germline gives CDR1 KGHDR, CDR2 SFDVKD. V gave up 5 bases and J gave up 6 bases, with 9 bases separating them. The CDR3 DNA follows: TGTGCCACCAGTGCCGGGGGTTCTGAAGCTTTCTTT. Its translation is CATSAGGSEAFF.

The chain carries TRBV5-4 and TRBJ2-2; 7 nucleotides align to TRBD2. The CDR3 sequence is 17 residues long. Germline V gene lookup returns CDR1 SGHNT and CDR2 YYREEE (reference sequence). J was trimmed by 6 bases and V by 4 bases; bases with no gene match: 15. In DNA form, the CDR3 reads TGTGCCAGCAGCCCGGAAATAGGACGGGCGGGGGCCGGGGAGCTGTTTTTT. Translating it yields CASSPEIGRAGAGELFF.

In its sample, this clone was seen once. V is TRBV15 and J is TRBJ2-1, with D maybe TRBD2 (5 bases). The CDR3 is made up of 14 amino acids. The V end was cut by 0 bases, the J end by 9 bases, with 12 bases between. From germline, CDR1 is LNHNV and CDR2 YYDKDF (reference sequence). The CDR3: CATSRETSAGEQFF. CDR3 nucleotide sequence: TGTGCCACCAGCAGAGAAACTAGTGCCGGTGAGCAGTTCTTC.